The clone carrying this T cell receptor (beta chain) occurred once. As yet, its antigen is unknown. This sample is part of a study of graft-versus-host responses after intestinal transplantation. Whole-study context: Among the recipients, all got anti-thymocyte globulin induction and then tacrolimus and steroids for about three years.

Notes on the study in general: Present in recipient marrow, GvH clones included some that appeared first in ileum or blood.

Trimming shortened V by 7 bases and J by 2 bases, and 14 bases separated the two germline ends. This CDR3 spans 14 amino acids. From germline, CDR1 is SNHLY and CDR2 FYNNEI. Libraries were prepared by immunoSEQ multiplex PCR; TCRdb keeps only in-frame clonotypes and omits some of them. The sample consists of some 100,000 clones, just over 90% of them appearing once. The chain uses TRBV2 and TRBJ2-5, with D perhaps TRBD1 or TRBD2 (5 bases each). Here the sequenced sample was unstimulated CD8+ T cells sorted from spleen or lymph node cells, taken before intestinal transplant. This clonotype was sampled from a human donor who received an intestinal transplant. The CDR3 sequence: CASIPDTGQETQYF. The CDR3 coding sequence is TGTGCCAGCATTCCGGACACGGGACAAGAGACCCAGTACTTC.